The rows below give T cell receptor beta chains drawn from one sample of a study of T-cell memory formation after mild COVID-19. Using its own MiXCR run on the 5' RACE reads, TCRdb lists one record per CDR3 protein. The profile covers about half a million distinct CDR3 sequences, with around a sixth appearing a single time and roughly an eighth taken by the ten largest. Sample: PBMCs or a T cell subset sorted from them (not recorded which). Receptors were obtained from an adult woman who had mild COVID-19 (a few samples of this study predate the infection). Cell type and time point are not known. Both conserved end residues are part of each CDR3. A D gene is named only where the DNA matches it firmly. A row's size may be missing; if present it is once, few, many or a size class.

v_call: TRBV29-1; d_call: TRBD1; clone_size: many; j_call: TRBJ2-6; cdr3_nt: TGCAGCGTTCAGGGGGCTGGGGCCAACGTCCTGACTTTC; cdr3_aa: CSVQGAGANVLTF
v_call: TRBV7-9; d_call: NA; clone_size: NA; j_call: TRBJ2-5; cdr3_nt: TGTGCCAGCAGCTCTGACAGGAACCAAGAGACCCAGTACTTC; cdr3_aa: CASSSDRNQETQYF
v_call: TRBV10-3; d_call: NA; clone_size: NA; j_call: TRBJ1-3; cdr3_nt: TGTGCCATCAGGTCCTACTCTGGAAACACCATATATTTT; cdr3_aa: CAIRSYSGNTIYF
v_call: TRBV20-1; d_call: NA; clone_size: NA; j_call: TRBJ1-2; cdr3_nt: TGCAGACACGCACCAATCGATAATGCAGGGGCCTTAAACTATGGCTACACCTTC; cdr3_aa: CRHAPIDNAGALNYGYTF
v_call: TRBV5-1; d_call: NA; clone_size: few; j_call: TRBJ1-3; cdr3_nt: TGCGCCAGCAGCTTGGACAGACCTGGAAACACCATATATTTT; cdr3_aa: CASSLDRPGNTIYF
v_call: TRBV12-3/TRBV12-4; d_call: TRBD1; clone_size: many; j_call: TRBJ1-2; cdr3_nt: TGTGCCAGCAGACCGACAGGGGCAAAGGGCTACACCTTC; cdr3_aa: CASRPTGAKGYTF
v_call: TRBV27; d_call: TRBD1; clone_size: NA; j_call: TRBJ2-1; cdr3_nt: TGTGCCAGCAAACAGGGGGCATGGGAGCAGTTCTTC; cdr3_aa: CASKQGAWEQFF
v_call: TRBV5-1; d_call: TRBD1; clone_size: NA; j_call: TRBJ2-7; cdr3_nt: TGCGCCAGCAGCTTGGACAGGGGGCACGAGCAGTACTTC; cdr3_aa: CASSLDRGHEQYF
v_call: TRBV29-1; d_call: TRBD1; clone_size: few; j_call: TRBJ2-3; cdr3_nt: TGCAGCGTTCATCTCTACATAACAGGGGCAACTAGCACAGATACGCAGTATTTT; cdr3_aa: CSVHLYITGATSTDTQYF
v_call: TRBV7-9; d_call: NA; clone_size: once; j_call: TRBJ1-2; cdr3_nt: TGTGCCAGCAGCCCCTGGGGTCAGGTTTCGGACACCTTC; cdr3_aa: CASSPWGQVSDTF
v_call: TRBV6-5; d_call: TRBD2; clone_size: NA; j_call: TRBJ2-3; cdr3_nt: TGTGCCAGCAGTTACTCATCGGTATCGGCGGGGGGGCCTCTTGATACGCAGTATTTT; cdr3_aa: CASSYSSVSAGGPLDTQYF
v_call: TRBV3-1; d_call: NA; clone_size: NA; j_call: TRBJ1-1; cdr3_nt: TGTGCCAGCAGCCAATCGAACCCCGGGAGGGGCAATTCTGAAGCTTTCTTT; cdr3_aa: CASSQSNPGRGNSEAFF
v_call: TRBV2; d_call: NA; clone_size: many; j_call: TRBJ2-1; cdr3_nt: TGTGCCAGCGGGACCTACAATGAGCAGTTCTTC; cdr3_aa: CASGTYNEQFF
v_call: TRBV7-9; d_call: NA; clone_size: once; j_call: TRBJ2-7; cdr3_nt: TGTGCCAGCAGCCCGGGGGCGACGAGCTCCTACGAGCAGTACTTC; cdr3_aa: CASSPGATSSYEQYF
v_call: TRBV28; d_call: NA; clone_size: NA; j_call: TRBJ1-5; cdr3_nt: TGTGCCAGCAGTTTAGAACAGCCCCAGCATTTT; cdr3_aa: CASSLEQPQHF
v_call: TRBV12-3/TRBV12-4; d_call: TRBD2; clone_size: NA; j_call: TRBJ2-7; cdr3_nt: TGTGCCAGCAGCACCCATGGGGGGGGAGAGCAGTACTTC; cdr3_aa: CASSTHGGGEQYF
v_call: TRBV6-1; d_call: NA; clone_size: NA; j_call: TRBJ1-1; cdr3_nt: TGTGCCAGCAGTGACTTCCTGGGGACAACGGCTACTGAAGCTTTCTTT; cdr3_aa: CASSDFLGTTATEAFF
v_call: TRBV5-1; d_call: NA; clone_size: few; j_call: TRBJ2-7; cdr3_nt: TGCGCCAGCAGCTTCTACGGTGCGAGCGAGCAGTACTTC; cdr3_aa: CASSFYGASEQYF
v_call: TRBV7-6; d_call: NA; clone_size: NA; j_call: TRBJ2-4; cdr3_nt: TGTGCCAGCAGCTTAGCTCCACCGGGACGGATGGGCTCAGCGTACTTC; cdr3_aa: CASSLAPPGRMGSAYF
v_call: TRBV6-5; d_call: TRBD1; clone_size: NA; j_call: TRBJ1-2; cdr3_nt: TGTGCCAGCGGGGAACAGGGGGTTAACTATGGCTACACCTTC; cdr3_aa: CASGEQGVNYGYTF
v_call: TRBV18; d_call: NA; clone_size: NA; j_call: TRBJ1-5; cdr3_nt: TGTGCCAGCTCACCGTATAAACAACAGGGATGGGATCAGCCCCAGCATTTT; cdr3_aa: CASSPYKQQGWDQPQHF